These 23 T cell receptor beta chains were all obtained from the same sample, sequenced in a study of T cell responses to AZD1222 COVID-19 vaccine. TCRdb's copy holds only in-frame clones and misses some; the assay was immunoSEQ multiplex PCR. The sample contains over 150,000 clones, 80% to 95% of which appear only once. The material sequenced was peripheral blood, taken 28 days after the second dose of the MenACWY control vaccine. Source of these receptors: an adult who received the MenACWY meningococcal vaccine as a control.

The chain carries TRBV3-1 (or the pseudogene TRBV3-2) and TRBJ1-5; D is unresolved. Trimming took off 0 bases at V and 0 bases at J, with 6 bases between the two ends. The CDR3 sequence is 15 residues long. The germline V gene encodes CDR1 LGHDT and CDR2 YNNKEL (reference sequence). The CDR3 DNA is TGTGCCAGCAGCCAAGATATTGGTAGCAATCAGCCCCAGCATTTT. Protein: CASSQDIGSNQPQHF.

The chain employs TRBV6-5 and TRBJ1-5; D may be TRBD1 (6 bases). V was pared by 3 bases and J by 6 bases, with 12 bases between. Germline V gene lookup returns CDR1 MNHEY and CDR2 SVGAGI. The CDR3 has 14 residues. CDR3 bases: TGTGCCAGCAGTTATTCACAGGGACTTCAGCCCCAGCATTTT. Protein product: CASSYSQGLQPQHF.

The rearrangement links TRBV15 to TRBJ2-7; 7 nucleotides match TRBD2. J was trimmed by 5 bases and V by 0 bases; bases with no gene match: 7. In germline, CDR1 is LNHNV, CDR2 YYDKDF (reference sequence). The CDR3 length is 15 residues. This CDR3 is CATSRDGTTKDEQYF. CDR3 DNA sequence: TGTGCCACCAGCAGAGATGGGACTACTAAAGACGAGCAGTACTTC. Full variable domain (rest looked up from reference TRBV15 and TRBJ2-7): DAMVIQNPRYQVTQFGKPVTLSCSQTLNHNVMYWYQQKSSQAPKLLFHYYDKDFNNEADTPDNFQSRRPNTSFCFLDIRSPGLGDTAMYLCATSRDGTTKDEQYFGPGTRLTVT.

This rearrangement joins TRBV7-2 to TRBJ1-2; 8 nucleotides line up with TRBD1. Germline trimming cut 4 bases from V and 7 bases from J; bases unmatched to any gene: 8. This CDR3 has 14 residues. Germline V CDR1 and CDR2: SGHTA, FQGNSA. CDR3 sequence (DNA): TGTGCCAGCAGCTCCCTTCAGGGGGCGGGTGGCTACACCTTC. Its protein is CASSSLQGAGGYTF.

This chain links TRBV25-1 with TRBJ2-3; no firm D call. Germline V CDR1 and CDR2: MGHDK, SYGVNS. This CDR3 spans 13 amino acids. V was trimmed by 6 bases and J by 1 base, leaving 8 bases between them. DNA of the CDR3: TGTGCCAGCAGCTTGCCAGGCACAGATACGCAGTATTTT. Protein product: CASSLPGTDTQYF.

The chain is built from TRBV4-2 and TRBJ1-3, with 8 bases aligning to TRBD1. This CDR3 is 17 amino acids long. Germline CDR1 is LGHNA and CDR2 is YNFKEQ. V shed 0 bases and J 0 bases; nucleotides not matched to a gene: 4. CDR3 DNA sequence: TGTGCCAGCAGCCAAGAGGACAGGGTAGACTCTGGAAACACCATATATTTT. Encoded protein: CASSQEDRVDSGNTIYF.

This chain connects TRBV5-1 to TRBJ1-1; the D gene is possibly TRBD1 (5 bases). The CDR3 sequence is 14 residues long. Deletions cut 6 bases from V and 3 bases from J, with 15 bases between. The germline CDR1 and CDR2 sequences are SGHRS and YFSETQ. In DNA, the CDR3 is TGCGCCAGCAACCCGGGGGGTCTCGACACTGAAGCTTTCTTT. This sequence encodes CASNPGGLDTEAFF.

Here the CDR3 reads CASSPLKGGLDTEAFF. CDR3 DNA sequence: TGTGCCAGCTCACCCCTAAAGGGGGGATTGGACACTGAAGCTTTCTTT. The genes are TRBV18 and TRBJ1-1; tentative D call: TRBD1 (6 bases). Germline V gene sequence: CDR1 KGHSH, CDR2 LQKENI. The V and J ends lost 3 bases and 3 bases respectively, with 17 bases between them. The CDR3 sequence is 16 residues long. The entire variable domain, with the rest obtained from reference TRBV18 and TRBJ1-1, is as follows: NAGVMQNPRHLVRRRGQEARLRCSPMKGHSHVYWYRQLPEEGLKFMVYLQKENIIDESGMPKERFSAEFPKEGPSILRIQQVVRGDSAAYFCASSPLKGGLDTEAFFGQGTRLTVV.

The chain is built from TRBV5-6 and TRBJ1-2, with D unclear. V shed 0 bases and J shed 8 bases, with 14 bases lying between them. Germline V gene data show CDR1 as SGHDT and CDR2 as YYEEEE. There are 14 residues in the CDR3. The CDR3 loop is CASSLERFGQGYTF. The CDR3, as DNA: TGTGCCAGCAGCTTGGAACGGTTTGGGCAGGGCTACACCTTC.

The chain uses TRBV19 and TRBJ2-5; TRBD2 might be the D (5 bases). V dropped 5 bases and J dropped 4 bases, with 20 bases sitting between them. Germline CDR1 LNHDA, CDR2 SQIVND (reference sequence). This CDR3 comprises 16 residues. CDR3 residues: CASSPRPRAAGETQYF. The CDR3 nucleotides read TGTGCCAGTAGTCCCCGACCGAGGGCTGCAGGAGAGACCCAGTACTTC.

The chain is built from TRBV4-1 and TRBJ2-5, with 7 bases that match TRBD2. The V segment lost 0 bases and the J segment 2 bases; nucleotides outside the gene matches: 3. Germline V gene lookup returns CDR1 MGHRA and CDR2 YSYEKL. The CDR3 covers 15 residues. The CDR3 loop reads CASSQDTGGQETQYF. The CDR3 coding sequence is TGCGCCAGCAGCCAAGATACCGGGGGGCAAGAGACCCAGTACTTC.

The V and J genes are TRBV29-1 and TRBJ1-4; D unresolved. This CDR3 contains 14 residues. Germline V gene data show CDR1 as SQVTM and CDR2 as ANQGSEA. The germline V and J ends were trimmed by 7 bases and 0 bases, with 12 bases remaining between them. The CDR3 region is CSANEGPTNEKLFF. As DNA, the CDR3 is TGCAGCGCAAACGAAGGGCCAACTAATGAAAAACTGTTTTTT.

The J gene is TRBJ1-6, the V gene TRBV21-1; TRBD1 is the table's D call, not checked against the DNA. TRBV21-1 counts as a pseudogene. The CDR3 has 16 amino acids. The DNA of the CDR3 is TGTGCCAGCAGCAAAGTTTCAGGTAGTTATAATTCACCCCTCCACTTT. Protein product: CASSKVSGSYNSPLHF.

The chain employs TRBV28 and TRBJ1-5; D unclear. Per the germline V gene, CDR1 is MDHEN and CDR2 is SYDVKM. The CDR3 length is 15 residues. V was clipped by 3 bases and J by 4 bases, with 13 bases between them. CDR3 nucleotide sequence: TGTGCCAGCAGTTTCAGCAGGTTTGGTAATCAGCCCCAGCATTTT. As protein: CASSFSRFGNQPQHF.

The rearrangement joins TRBV15 to TRBJ1-2; D may be TRBD1 (5 bases). The length of the CDR3 is 15 residues. Germline V gives CDR1 LNHNV, CDR2 YYDKDF (reference sequence). Trimming cost V 5 bases and J 2 bases, with 15 bases left between them. The CDR3 here is CATSPRGTDNYGYTF. The CDR3 DNA follows: TGTGCCACCAGCCCCCGTGGGACGGACAACTATGGCTACACCTTC. The variable domain in full, with the rest retrieved from reference TRBV15 and TRBJ1-2, is DAMVIQNPRYQVTQFGKPVTLSCSQTLNHNVMYWYQQKSSQAPKLLFHYYDKDFNNEADTPDNFQSRRPNTSFCFLDIRSPGLGDTAMYLCATSPRGTDNYGYTFGSGTRLTVV.

The chain couples TRBV5-6 to TRBJ2-1; 9 bases line up with TRBD2. The germline CDR1 and CDR2 sequences are SGHDT and YYEEEE. Losses at the gene ends were 4 bases for V and 6 bases for J; bases not matched to a gene: 5. The CDR3 is 14 residues long. CDR3 nucleotide sequence: TGTGCCAGCAGCCTGCGACTAGCGGCCAATGAGCAGTTCTTC. The encoded protein is CASSLRLAANEQFF.

The rearrangement uses TRBV4-1 and TRBJ1-2; D not resolved. The CDR3 extends over 14 amino acids. From germline, CDR1 is MGHRA and CDR2 YSYEKL. V shed 4 bases and J shed 7 bases, with 16 bases lying between them. Here the CDR3 reads CASSPPEGSGGYTF. DNA for the CDR3: TGCGCCAGCAGCCCCCCAGAAGGGAGTGGTGGCTACACCTTC.

The rearrangement links TRBV6-1 to TRBJ1-2, with TRBD1 as a possible D gene (6 bases). V lost 2 bases to trimming and J lost 3 bases, with 25 bases between them. Per germline, CDR1 MNHNS and CDR2 SASEGT. The CDR3 runs 19 residues. CDR3 DNA: TGTGCCAGCAGTGAATATTTACGGGATGGGGCAGGGGTGCACTATGGCTACACCTTC. The encoded protein is CASSEYLRDGAGVHYGYTF.

The chain couples TRBV5-4 to TRBJ1-1, with D possibly matching TRBD1 (6 bases). The CDR3 sequence is 16 residues long. CDR1 is SGHNT, CDR2 YYREEE, per germline (reference sequence). V was pared by 0 bases and J by 1 base, with 13 bases between. In DNA, the CDR3 is TGTGCCAGCAGCTTGGGGGGGGCGCGTCGGAACACTGAAGCTTTCTTT. Its translation is CASSLGGARRNTEAFF. Full variable domain (outside the CDR3, taken from reference TRBV5-4 and TRBJ1-1): ETGVTQSPTHLIKTRGQQVTLRCSSQSGHNTVSWYQQALGQGPQFIFQYYREEENGRGNFPPRFSGLQFPNYSSELNVNALELDDSALYLCASSLGGARRNTEAFFGQGTRLTVV.

This chain uses TRBV6-5 with TRBJ2-5; possible D gene TRBD1, 5 bases. Per germline, CDR1 MNHEY and CDR2 SVGAGI. The CDR3 consists of 14 residues. V was shortened by 6 bases and J by 1 base, with 12 bases between the two germline ends. The CDR3 DNA reads TGTGCCAGCAGCCCGGCGACAGCCCAAGAGACCCAGTACTTC. Amino acid sequence: CASSPATAQETQYF.

The chain is built from TRBV5-1 and TRBJ2-3; 8 bases match TRBD2. The CDR3 spans 15 residues. Losses at the gene ends were 0 bases for V and 5 bases for J; bases not matched to a gene: 5. Germline CDR1 SGHRS, CDR2 YFSETQ. Here the CDR3 reads CASSLGGGTRDTQYF. CDR3 bases: TGCGCCAGCAGCTTGGGCGGGGGGACCCGAGATACGCAGTATTTT.

The chain is built from TRBV18 and TRBJ2-1; 9 bases fit TRBD2. V dropped 3 bases and J dropped 5; count of bases not matched to a gene: 5. Germline CDR1 and CDR2: KGHSH and LQKENI. The CDR3 sequence is 15 residues long. The CDR3 spells CASSPGTSSNNEQFF. The CDR3 DNA is TGTGCCAGCTCACCCGGGACTAGCTCTAACAATGAGCAGTTCTTC.

V usage is TRBV15 and J usage is TRBJ1-4; D unresolved. CDR1 is LNHNV and CDR2 is YYDKDF in the germline V gene (reference sequence). The CDR3 contains 14 residues. V lost 1 base and J lost 0, with 3 bases in between. The CDR3 bases are TGTGCCACCAGCAGAGCTACAACTAATGAAAAACTGTTTTTT. It encodes CATSRATTNEKLFF.